This T cell receptor (beta chain) originates from a study of shared clonotypes between healthy human individuals. Profiled with immunoSEQ multiplex PCR; TCRdb holds only in-frame clones, not every one. The sample includes about 1.9 million clones, 90% to 95% of them seen just once. Naive CD8 isolation took CD45RO-negative cells positively selected for CCR7 and excluded terminally differentiated effector memory CD45RA+ cells. General study points: Few donors limited the genetic and exposure-history diversity represented.

V was cut by 8 bases and J by 2 bases, with 15 bases left in between. In germline, CDR1 is SNHLY, CDR2 FYNNEI. This CDR3 contains 15 residues. Concerning this clone: The target antigen is unknown.

The clonotype was recovered from a man in his late teens or twenties in good health. Some clones in this sample may be carry-over from other donors' samples. The chain couples TRBV2 to TRBJ2-2; D is possibly TRBD2 (6 bases). Sequencing was carried out using naive CD8+ T cells from PBMCs. The CDR3 nucleotides are TGTGCCAGCGGTGCCTGGAGGGGTAACACCGGGGAGCTGTTTTTT. Translating gives CASGAWRGNTGELFF.